The next 15 T cell receptor beta chains were all read from a single sample in a study of T cell responses to AZD1222 COVID-19 vaccine. Profiling relied on immunoSEQ multiplex PCR, and the TCRdb table lists in-frame clones only, not all of them. Of about 140,000 clones in the sample, about 91% are singletons; the top ten hold around 2.8%. The sequencing used peripheral blood, collected on day 0 of AZD1222 vaccination. The receptors stem from an adult in good health.

V gene TRBV12-3 or TRBV12-4 combines with J gene TRBJ1-2, with 7 positions matching TRBD1. The CDR3 is 13 residues long. V shed 7 bases and J 6 bases; nucleotides not matched to a gene: 8. The CDR3 here is CASTPSRGNGYTF. In nucleotides, the CDR3 is TGTGCCAGCACCCCCAGCAGGGGGAATGGCTACACCTTC.

The chain combines TRBV10-3 with TRBJ2-5; D may be TRBD2 (5 bases). Germline CDR1 and CDR2: ENHRY and SYGVKD. Between the trimmed V and J ends, which lost 10 bases and 5 bases, there was a span of 14 bases. This CDR3 has 12 amino acids. CDR3 sequence: CATSTSSETQYF. The CDR3, as DNA: TGTGCCACCTCTACTAGTTCCGAGACCCAGTACTTC.

The chain uses TRBV10-3 and TRBJ1-2, with unresolved D. The CDR3 totals 12 residues. Germline CDR1 and CDR2: ENHRY and SYGVKD. The CDR3 nucleotides are TGTGCTACACACCCGAGTGGCTATGGCTACACCTTC. Translated: CATHPSGYGYTF.

This chain connects TRBV10-3 to TRBJ1-2; D uncertain. V lost 6 bases to trimming and J lost 2 bases, with 10 bases between them. The CDR3 runs to 13 residues. CDR1 and CDR2 (germline): ENHRY, SYGVKD. The CDR3 reads CAIRPGLNYGYTF. CDR3 nucleotides: TGTGCCATCAGACCGGGCTTAAACTATGGCTACACCTTC.

The chain carries TRBV3-1 (or the pseudogene TRBV3-2) and TRBJ2-1, with 12 bases that match TRBD2. Per the germline V gene, CDR1 is LGHDT and CDR2 is YNNKEL (reference sequence). This CDR3 region has 17 residues. V was clipped by 0 bases and J by 2 bases; unmatched bases: 2. The CDR3 bases are TGTGCCAGCAGCCAAGAATCTAGCGGGAGGGCCTACAATGAGCAGTTCTTC. Protein: CASSQESSGRAYNEQFF.

The chain carries TRBV2 and TRBJ1-6; 7 bases are a match to TRBD1. Germline trimming cut 5 bases from V and 7 bases from J; bases unmatched to any gene: 8. The CDR3 has 15 amino acids. Per germline, CDR1 SNHLY and CDR2 FYNNEI. The CDR3 DNA reads TGTGCCAGCAGTAGAGGGGGCTATGAGAATTCACCCCTCCACTTT. Translation: CASSRGGYENSPLHF.

V and J are TRBV5-6 and TRBJ2-1; D not certain. The V end was cut by 7 bases, the J end by 5 bases, with 16 bases between. Germline CDR1 SGHDT, CDR2 YYEEEE. The CDR3 is made up of 14 amino acids. CDR3 coding DNA: TGTGCCAGCGCCCGAAACCCGAACAACAATGAGCAGTTCTTC. This translates into CASARNPNNNEQFF.

V is TRBV9 and J is TRBJ1-4; a possible D gene is TRBD1 (5 bases). Looked up from germline, CDR1 is SGDLS and CDR2 is YYNGEE. The CDR3 sequence is 15 residues long. V lost 0 bases and J 8 bases, leaving 14 bases between the germline ends. The CDR3 region is CASSVAGGVGEKLFF. For the CDR3, the DNA is TGTGCCAGCAGCGTAGCTGGGGGGGTAGGAGAAAAACTGTTTTTT.

This clone occurred once. This chain connects TRBV11-2 to TRBJ1-2; D may be TRBD1 (5 bases). Germline V CDR1 and CDR2: SGHAT, FQNNGV. The CDR3 is 15 amino acids. V was clipped by 2 bases and J by 3 bases, with 13 bases between them. The CDR3 bases are TGTGCCAGCAGCTTACCGGGACGGAGGCACTATGGCTACACCTTC. This translates into CASSLPGRRHYGYTF. The variable domain in full, with the rest retrieved from reference TRBV11-2 and TRBJ1-2, is EAGVAQSPRYKIIEKRQSVAFWCNPISGHATLYWYQQILGQGPKLLIQFQNNGVVDDSQLPKDRFSAERLKGVDSTLKIQPAKLEDSAVYLCASSLPGRRHYGYTFGSGTRLTVV.

CDR3 bases: TGCGCCAGCAGCTCCACGGGACAACAAAATGAAAAACTGTTTTTT. This gives the protein CASSSTGQQNEKLFF. The chain employs TRBV5-1 and TRBJ1-4; maybe TRBD1 (6 bases). Germline V gives CDR1 SGHRS, CDR2 YFSETQ. The CDR3 totals 15 residues. Trimming took off 3 bases at V and 5 bases at J, with 14 bases between the two ends.

This CDR3 reads CASSLGGPTRAFF. The CDR3 bases are TGTGCCAGCAGCTTAGGGGGCCCGACGCGGGCTTTCTTT. This sequence joins TRBV7-3 and TRBJ1-1; maybe TRBD1 (6 bases). Trimming cost V 2 bases and J 11 bases, with 15 bases left between them. The CDR3 runs to 13 residues. Per germline, CDR1 SGHTA and CDR2 FQGTGA. Variable domain in full (rest from reference TRBV7-3 and TRBJ1-1): GAGVSQTPSNKVTEKGKYVELRCDPISGHTALYWYRQSLGQGPEFLIYFQGTGAADDSGLPNDRFFAVRPEGSVSTLKIQRTERGDSAVYLCASSLGGPTRAFFGQGTRLTVV.

CDR3 coding DNA: TGTGCCAGCAGCCAACCGACAATAGGAGAGCAGTACTTC. Residues: CASSQPTIGEQYF. The chain carries TRBV3-1 (or the pseudogene TRBV3-2) and TRBJ2-7; D is unresolved. Germline CDR1 is LGHDT and CDR2 is YNNKEL (reference sequence). The CDR3 is made up of 13 amino acids. V was trimmed by 2 bases and J by 7 bases, leaving 12 bases between them.

This clone appeared once. The CDR3 protein is CASSENNEQFF. The CDR3 DNA follows: TGCGCCAGCTCGGAAAACAATGAGCAGTTCTTC. The chain joins TRBV10-1 to TRBJ2-1; no reliable D call. V was clipped by 8 bases and J by 5 bases, with 7 bases between them. The CDR3 has 11 residues. CDR1 and CDR2 from the germline V gene are WNHNN and SYGVQD (reference sequence).

DNA of the CDR3: TGCGCCAGCAGCTTAGGACACGGAGGGTCTGGGGCCAACGTCCTGACTTTC. It specifies CASSLGHGGSGANVLTF. The chain couples TRBV5-1 to TRBJ2-6, with a weak D call TRBD2 (6 bases). Germline assignment: CDR1 SGHRS and CDR2 YFSETQ. This CDR3 spans 17 amino acids. V was trimmed by 2 bases and J by 1 base, leaving 13 bases between them. Filled out from reference TRBV5-1 and TRBJ2-6, the complete variable domain reads KAGVTQTPRYLIKTRGQQVTLSCSPISGHRSVSWYQQTPGQGLQFLFEYFSETQRNKGNFPGRFSGRQFSNSRSEMNVSTLELGDSALYLCASSLGHGGSGANVLTFGAGSRLTVL.

This clone was seen a handful of times. In the same sample, other DNA sequences code for this CDR3. The chain carries TRBV15 and TRBJ1-2; a weak D match, TRBD1 (5 bases). The CDR3 runs to 12 residues. Germline CDR1 and CDR2: LNHNV and YYDKDF (reference sequence). V lost 5 bases and J lost 4, with 8 bases in between. In nucleotides, the CDR3 is TGTGCCACCAGCGGGGCCGGCTATGGCTACACCTTC. Its protein is CATSGAGYGYTF.